The following is a T cell receptor (beta chain) sequence with its context. This CDR3 has 16 residues. V gave up 2 bases and J gave up 5 bases, with 15 bases separating them. From germline, CDR1 is SGHVS and CDR2 FQNEAQ. The data were taken from a study of control samples from healthy donors and cancer patients. TCRdb's table, derived via immunoSEQ multiplex PCR, lists solely in-frame clones and lacks some. Among around 75,000 clones, almost 95% were seen once, and the ten largest hold 5% to 6%. The chain is built from TRBV7-8 and TRBJ1-4; D ambiguous. The sample was blood. The receptor comes from a woman aged 55-70 years in good health. The CDR3 coding sequence is TGTGCCAGCAGCTTAACCCGGGGAATGGGAAATGAAAAACTGTTTTTT. Translating gives CASSLTRGMGNEKLFF.